This T cell receptor beta chain derives from a study of response to subunit inactivated influenza vaccine (dated by TCRdb to about 2018). With respect to the entire study: Deep quantitative profiling of the T cell receptor repertoire was used in the study to follow responses to a trivalent subunit inactivated influenza vaccine.

What the study reported, not specific to this receptor: The authors suggested that each seasonal influenza vaccination may recruit only a limited number of new T cells.

Compared with germline, V lacks 2 bases and J lacks 9 bases; bases without a gene match: 3. Via the germline V gene (reference sequence), CDR1 is SGHNT and CDR2 YYREEE. The CDR3 covers 12 residues, taking in both the cysteine and the phenylalanine. Only the CDR3 part of the read is kept: 36 bases, read in frame from the first base. The library was made by RT-PCR. TCRdb shows the sequencer as Illumina HiSeq 2500. In-frame beta chains were kept once TCRdb had trimmed the public reads at Q25 with fastp and called clones with MiXCR. When rows share a CDR3 protein, they turn into one entry using the most common DNA and genes. This sample has 860,000 or so distinct CDR3 sequences in its table, and around 20% of those were observed once. The ten biggest clones cover roughly 10% of the sample. This clonotype occurred a few times. Its antigen remains undetermined. The record has no base qualities; no much larger clone is one base away.

The sequences come from PBMCs from blood, collected 4 to 6 days after vaccination. The source is a man in his fifties who received an inactivated influenza vaccine. Donor details come from another sample of the same person, matched by shared clones. In this chain, TRBV5-4 is recombined with TRBJ2-5; the junction holds 8 bases that match TRBD2. The nucleotide sequence reads TGTGCCAGCAGCTTCGGGGGGGGGCCCCAGTACTTC. Translated, it reads CASSFGGGPQYF.